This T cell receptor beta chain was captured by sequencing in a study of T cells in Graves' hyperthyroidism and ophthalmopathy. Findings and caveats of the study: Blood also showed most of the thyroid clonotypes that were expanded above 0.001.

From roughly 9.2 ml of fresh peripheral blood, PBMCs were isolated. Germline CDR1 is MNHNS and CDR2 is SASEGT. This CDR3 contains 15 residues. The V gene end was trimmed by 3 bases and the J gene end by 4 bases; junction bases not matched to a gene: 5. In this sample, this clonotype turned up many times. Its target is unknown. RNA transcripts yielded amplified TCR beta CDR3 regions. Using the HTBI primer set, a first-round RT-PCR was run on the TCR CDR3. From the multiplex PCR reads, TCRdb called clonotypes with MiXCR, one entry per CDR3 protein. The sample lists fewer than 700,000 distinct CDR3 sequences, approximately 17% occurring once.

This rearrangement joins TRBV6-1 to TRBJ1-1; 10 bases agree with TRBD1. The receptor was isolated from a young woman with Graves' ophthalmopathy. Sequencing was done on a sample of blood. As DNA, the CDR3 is TGTGCCAGCAGTGAGGGGACAGGGGAGGGCACTGAAGCTTTCTTT. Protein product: CASSEGTGEGTEAFF.